The 5 T cell receptor beta chains presented below share a single source sample, sequenced in a study of shared clonotypes between healthy human individuals. Profiled with immunoSEQ multiplex PCR; TCRdb holds only in-frame clones, not every one. Of 2 million to 2.5 million clones listed, about 92% were seen once; the top ten hold around 1.7%. Terminally differentiated effector memory CD45RA+ cells were excluded by CCR7 positive selection of CD45RO-negative cells. The specimen sequenced was naive CD8+ T cells from PBMCs. Receptor source: a man aged 18 to 35 in good health. Some clones in this sample may be carry-over from other donors' samples.

This chain joins TRBV4-3 and TRBJ2-1, with 9 bases matching TRBD1. Germline V gives CDR1 LGHNA, CDR2 YSLEER. The ends lost 4 bases at V and 8 bases at J; junction bases unmatched: 12. The CDR3 loop spans 16 amino acids. As DNA, the CDR3 is TGCGCCAGCAGCCCCCCCGGGACAGGGATTACCCATGAGCAGTTCTTC. Its protein product is CASSPPGTGITHEQFF.

The J gene is TRBJ1-1, the V gene TRBV12-5, with D maybe TRBD1 (6 bases). Germline CDR1 LGHNT, CDR2 FRNRAP. V lost 3 bases to trimming and J lost 12 bases, with 17 bases between them. This CDR3 is 13 amino acids long. The CDR3 region has the DNA TGTGCTAGTGGTTTCCCGGACAGAGGGCCGTCTTTCTTT. It specifies CASGFPDRGPSFF.

The chain is built from TRBV28 and TRBJ2-5; 7 positions agree with TRBD1. The length of the CDR3 is 15 residues. Germline V lookup: CDR1 MDHEN, CDR2 SYDVKM. After removal of 6 bases from V and 3 bases from J, the junction contained 10 bases not matched to a gene. The CDR3 region is CASSSRAGGEETQYF. The CDR3, as DNA: TGTGCCAGCAGCTCGCGAGCAGGGGGTGAAGAGACCCAGTACTTC.

V is TRBV19 and J is TRBJ1-5; D is perhaps TRBD1 (5 bases). V lost 4 bases, J lost 0 bases, and 7 bases lay in between. This CDR3 has 14 amino acids. Germline CDR1 is LNHDA and CDR2 is SQIVND (reference sequence). The CDR3 here is CASSTDSSNQPQHF. The CDR3 DNA follows: TGTGCCAGTAGTACAGACAGTAGCAATCAGCCCCAGCATTTT.

The genes are TRBV6-5 and TRBJ2-5; D is unclear. The last part of the DNA fits TRBJ2-7 better; the J call may be wrong. This CDR3 has 14 amino acids. CDR1 and CDR2 from the germline V gene are MNHEY and SVGAGI. The CDR3 region is CASSYDAEGHEQYF. The CDR3 DNA is TGTGCCAGCAGTTACGATGCAGAAGGGCACGAGCAGTACTTC.